The T cell receptor (beta chain) under discussion was sequenced for a study of human versus mouse CDR3 diversity and MHC coevolution (dated by TCRdb to 2015 to 2018). With respect to the entire study: The immunoSEQ assay was reported to detect one in 200,000 T cells and to minimize multiplex PCR amplification bias. Human naive CD4 T cell repertoires served as a reference for TCR selection on multiple MHC II alleles, compared against human-TCR-locus transgenic mice with single MHC II. Three healthy volunteer blood donors made up the human cohort, with one aged 30 to 40, one aged 40 to 50 and one aged 60 to 69 at collection. Across the mouse and human samples, each sample yielded between roughly 0.6 x 10^7 and 1.6 x 10^7 valid reads. What the work shows at the level of the full study, not this receptor alone: The lowest clonal inequality scores among all compared groups were observed in most of the three human donors. On average, more CDR3 deletions and insertions were observed in humans than in mice, indicating greater exonuclease and TdT activity. According to iCHAO1 estimates, humans had the largest TCR beta repertoire, 1.5 million to 2 million clonotypes, which was attributed likely to selection by multiple MHC II molecules. Repertoire diversity was not considered directly comparable between humans and mice because human T cells were selected on about 6 MHC II alleles.

In the case of this clone: Its antigen remains undetermined. Per-base quality was not reported, and no clone a single base away is much larger than it.

Relative to germline, V is 7 bases shorter and J is 4 bases shorter, with 14 bases between their ends. Per the germline V gene (reference sequence), GTSNPN is the CDR1 and SVGIG is the CDR2. The CDR3 sequence holds 12 residues, the cysteine and phenylalanine included. Only the CDR3 DNA stays, 36 bases, in frame from base 1. The QIAGEN blood and tissue kit was used to extract genomic DNA from the sorted cells, and that DNA was then quantified on a NanoDrop 1000. Using multiplex PCR of genomic DNA, the immunoSEQ platform deep sequenced and quantified the TCR alpha and beta chains. The published analysis was carried out like this. TCR sequences were annotated using IMGT gene and region definitions. Out-of-frame rearrangements served as a stand-in for the preselection repertoire and were compared with in-frame clonotypes. The iCHAO1 estimator provided with the immunoSEQ platform was used to estimate repertoire size. A Gini index, which is based on the Lorenz curve, was applied to in-frame amino acid clonotypes to measure clonal inequality. The intersect function in the R package tcR was used to count shared clonotypes, while the Jaccard index served to score similarity. V, J and V-J usage frequencies went into a principal component analysis run with the R prcomp function, with no normalization applied. Imported from immuneACCESS, the table was reduced by TCRdb to in-frame sequences with V and J called. These copies leave out some clones; in studies compared against another copy, an unresolved V gene accounts for under half, and the cause of the remainder is not known. The V and J calls and clone size were taken over from that table, and D and trimming were inferred from the DNA. The sample data list about 60,000 clones, and roughly 94% of these were observed just once. Of the sample, approximately 20% is held by the ten largest clones.

Fluorescence-activated cell sorting was used to isolate naive CD4 T cells, defined as CD45RO-negative and CD62L-positive, from PBMCs. About 50 ml of fresh peripheral blood was collected from each donor, and PBMCs were isolated by Ficoll density centrifugation. Cells were sorted on a FACSAria III instrument, and every sample had a purity above 85%. The sequenced material came from naive CD4+ T cells from blood. The sample's cell subset or site label, in plain terms: CD45RO-negative CD62L-positive naive CD4 T cells. The sequence was obtained from a person aged 55 to 75 in good health. The chain is encoded by TRBV30 joined to TRBJ2-7; the best D guess is TRBD2, with 5 bases matching. This receptor carries the CDR3 CAFAREEYEQYF. Read as DNA, the sequence is TGTGCCTTTGCGAGGGAAGAGTACGAGCAGTACTTC.